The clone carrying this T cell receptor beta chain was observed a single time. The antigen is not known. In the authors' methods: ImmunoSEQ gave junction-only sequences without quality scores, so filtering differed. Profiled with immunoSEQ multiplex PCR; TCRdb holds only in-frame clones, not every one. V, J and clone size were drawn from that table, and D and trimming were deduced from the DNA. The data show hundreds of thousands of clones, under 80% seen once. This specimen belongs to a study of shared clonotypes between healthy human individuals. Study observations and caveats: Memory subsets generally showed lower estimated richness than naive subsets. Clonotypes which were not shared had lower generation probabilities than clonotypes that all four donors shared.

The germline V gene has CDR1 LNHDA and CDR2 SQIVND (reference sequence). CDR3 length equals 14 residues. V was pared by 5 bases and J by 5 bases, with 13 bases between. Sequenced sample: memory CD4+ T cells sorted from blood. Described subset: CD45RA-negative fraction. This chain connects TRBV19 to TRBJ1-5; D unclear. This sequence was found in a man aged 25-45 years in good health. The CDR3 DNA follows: TGTGCCAGTAGTTTGGGATCCCTCTATCAGCCCCAGCATTTT. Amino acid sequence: CASSLGSLYQPQHF.